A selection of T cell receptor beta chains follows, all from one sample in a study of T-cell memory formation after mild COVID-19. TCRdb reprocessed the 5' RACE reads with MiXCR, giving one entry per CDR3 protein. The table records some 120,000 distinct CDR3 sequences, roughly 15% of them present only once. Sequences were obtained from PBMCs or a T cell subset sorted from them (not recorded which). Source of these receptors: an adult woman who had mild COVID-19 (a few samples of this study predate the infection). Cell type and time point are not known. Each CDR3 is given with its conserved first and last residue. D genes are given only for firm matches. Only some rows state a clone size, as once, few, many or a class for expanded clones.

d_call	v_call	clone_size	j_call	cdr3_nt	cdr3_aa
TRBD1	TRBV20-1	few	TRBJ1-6	TGCAGTGCTAGCCGGACAGGCATTTCACCCCTCCACTTT	CSASRTGISPLHF
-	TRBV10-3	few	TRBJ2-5	TGTGCCATCAGTGGAGATACTAGGGAGACCCAGTACTTC	CAISGDTRETQYF
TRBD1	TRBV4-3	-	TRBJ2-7	TGCGCCAGCAGCCCACGACCGACAGGGCCACACGAGCAGTACTTC	CASSPRPTGPHEQYF
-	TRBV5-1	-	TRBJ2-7	TGCGCCAGCCTCCCTCTGGGCAGGGACGAGATGATTACCTACGAGCAGTACTTC	CASLPLGRDEMITYEQYF
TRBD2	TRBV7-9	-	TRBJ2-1	TGTGCCAGCAGCTTAGCTAGCGGGAGACTCAATGAGCAGTTCTTC	CASSLASGRLNEQFF
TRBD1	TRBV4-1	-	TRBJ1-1	TGCGCCAGCAGCCCTCACAGGGGGAGCATGAACACTGAAGCTTTCTTT	CASSPHRGSMNTEAFF
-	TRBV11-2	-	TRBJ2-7	TGTGCCAGCAGATCTTCCTGGGGCAGATCCTACGAGCAGTACTTC	CASRSSWGRSYEQYF
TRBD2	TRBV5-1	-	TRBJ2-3	TGCGCCAGCAGCTTGCCGCGGGGGGCCACAGATACGCAGTATTTT	CASSLPRGATDTQYF
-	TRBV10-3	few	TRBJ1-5	TGTGCCATCAGTGGGGTAGTCGGTCAGCCCCAGCATTTT	CAISGVVGQPQHF
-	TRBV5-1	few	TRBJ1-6	TGCGCCAGCAGCTTGGGGGCAGGGGAGAATTCACCCCTCCACTTT	CASSLGAGENSPLHF
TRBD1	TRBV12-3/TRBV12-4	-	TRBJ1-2	TGTGCCAGCAGTCCCCGTCAGGGGGGCGGCTACACCTTC	CASSPRQGGGYTF
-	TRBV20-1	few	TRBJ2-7	TGCAGTGCTAGAGATCTACCCGCGGATTACTCCTACGAGCAGTACTTC	CSARDLPADYSYEQYF
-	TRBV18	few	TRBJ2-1	TGTGCCAGCTCACCACCGGACGGGTACAATGAGCAGTTCTTC	CASSPPDGYNEQFF
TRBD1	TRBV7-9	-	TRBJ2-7	TGTGCCAGCAACCCGGACAGGGAGGACGGCTACGAGCAGTACTTC	CASNPDREDGYEQYF
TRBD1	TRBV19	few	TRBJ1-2	TGTGCCAGTAGTATAGCACAGGGGGCTGGCGGCTACACCTTC	CASSIAQGAGGYTF
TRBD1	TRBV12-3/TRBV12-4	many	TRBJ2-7	TGTGCCAGCAGTCTCCACAGGGGCTACGAGCAGTACTTC	CASSLHRGYEQYF
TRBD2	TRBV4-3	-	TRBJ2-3	TGCGCCAGCAGCCAAGGCGGACTAGCGGGCGCTAGCACAGATACGCAGTATTTT	CASSQGGLAGASTDTQYF
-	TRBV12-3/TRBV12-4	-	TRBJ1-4	TGTGCCAGCAGCGAGAATGAAAAACTGTTTTTT	CASSENEKLFF
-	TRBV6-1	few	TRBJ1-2	TGTGCCAGCATTCGAGCCGTGACCGCTAACTATGGCTACACCTTC	CASIRAVTANYGYTF
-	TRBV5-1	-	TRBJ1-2	TGCGCCAGCAGCTTGGGTGGGGAATTCGTCAATGGCTACACCTTC	CASSLGGEFVNGYTF
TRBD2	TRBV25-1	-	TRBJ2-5	TGTGCCAGCCATCCGGGGAGGGAAGAGACCCAGTACTTC	CASHPGREETQYF
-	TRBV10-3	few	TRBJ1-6	TGTGCCATCAGTCTAGGCACCTATAATTCACCCCTCCACTTT	CAISLGTYNSPLHF
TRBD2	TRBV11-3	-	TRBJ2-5	TGTGCCAGCAGCTTGGGTGCGACGGGAGGTCTCCAAGAGACCCAGTACTTC	CASSLGATGGLQETQYF
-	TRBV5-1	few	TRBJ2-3	TGCGCCAGCAGATTGGCGGAGGGGGCAGATACGCAGTATTTT	CASRLAEGADTQYF
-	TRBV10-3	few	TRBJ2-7	TGTGCCATCAGCGCTCTTCCAGGACTCACAAAGGGCCGCAGCTCCTACGAGCAGTACTTC	CAISALPGLTKGRSSYEQYF
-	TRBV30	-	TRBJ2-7	TGTGCCTGGAGTGCCGGACAGTTGGGCTACGAGCAGTACTTC	CAWSAGQLGYEQYF
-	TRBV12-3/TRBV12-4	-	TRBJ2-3	TGTGCCAGCAGTTTCTATAGCACAGATACGCAGTATTTT	CASSFYSTDTQYF
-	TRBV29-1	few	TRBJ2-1	TGCAGCGTTGGGCTAGGGAGCTCCTACAATGAGCAGTTCTTC	CSVGLGSSYNEQFF
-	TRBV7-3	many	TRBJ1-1	TGTGCCAGCAGCCTAATCGGGGGGAACACTGAAGCTTTCTTT	CASSLIGGNTEAFF
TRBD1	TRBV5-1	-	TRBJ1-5	TGTGCCAGCAGCTTAGGGCAGGGGGCGGGTCAGCCCCAGCATTTT	CASSLGQGAGQPQHF
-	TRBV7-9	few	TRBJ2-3	TGTGCCAGCAGCTTCCGAGCGGATACGCAGTATTTT	CASSFRADTQYF
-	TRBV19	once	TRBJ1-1	TGTGCCAGCACCGTGGGGGGGACTGAAGCTTTCTTT	CASTVGGTEAFF
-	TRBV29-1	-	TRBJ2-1	TGCAGCGTTGTATTCCTAGGGTTTAATGAGCAGTTCTTC	CSVVFLGFNEQFF
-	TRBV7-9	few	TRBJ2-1	TGTGCCAGCAGCTTAGTGACAGTTAATGAGCAGTTCTTC	CASSLVTVNEQFF
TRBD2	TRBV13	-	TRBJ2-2	TGTGCCAGCAGCTTAGAGCGGGGGATGAACACCGGGGAGCTGTTTTTT	CASSLERGMNTGELFF
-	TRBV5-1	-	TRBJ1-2	TGCGCCAGCAGCTTTTCGGGGGCGTTTGGTGGCTACACCTTC	CASSFSGAFGGYTF
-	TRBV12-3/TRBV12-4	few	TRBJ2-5	TGTGCCAGCAGCCCCACCCAGGGGCGGGAAGAGACCCAGTACTTC	CASSPTQGREETQYF
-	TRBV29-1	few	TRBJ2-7	TGCAGCGTTGAGTCCGCGGGGTCCTACGAGCAGTACTTC	CSVESAGSYEQYF
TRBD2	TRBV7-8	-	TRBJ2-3	TGTGCGAGTACCGGGACTAGCGGGGGCACCACCACAGATACGCAGTATTTT	CASTGTSGGTTTDTQYF
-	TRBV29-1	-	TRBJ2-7	TGCAGCGCTCTAGGGGGACTGATCTCCTACGAGCAGTACTTC	CSALGGLISYEQYF
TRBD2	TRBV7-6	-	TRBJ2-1	TGTGCCAGCAGCTTCAGCGGGGGGGCGAGTGAGCAGTTCTTC	CASSFSGGASEQFF
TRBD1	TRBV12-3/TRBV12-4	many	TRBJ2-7	TGTGCCAGCAGTTCCGGGACAGGGGGCTACGAGCAGTACTTC	CASSSGTGGYEQYF
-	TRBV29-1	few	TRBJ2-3	TGCAGCGTTGAAGATCGTTCTAGACCGCCCCCAGATACGCAGTATTTT	CSVEDRSRPPPDTQYF
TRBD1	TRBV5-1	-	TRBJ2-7	TGCGCCAGCAGCTTGGGGACAGGGGTTCCCTACGAGCAGTACTTC	CASSLGTGVPYEQYF
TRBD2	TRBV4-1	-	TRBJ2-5	TGCGCCAGCAGCCAAGATTCCCGCCGGAGGCGGGGGGAGACCCAGTACTTC	CASSQDSRRRRGETQYF
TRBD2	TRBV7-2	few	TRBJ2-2	TGTGCCAGCATTCTAGCGGTCGACACCGGGGAGCTGTTTTTT	CASILAVDTGELFF
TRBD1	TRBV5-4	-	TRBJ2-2	TGTGCCAGCAGCCCATGGACAGGGATGGACACCGGGGAGCTGTTTTTT	CASSPWTGMDTGELFF
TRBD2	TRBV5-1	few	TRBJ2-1	TGCGCCAGCAGCTTGGCGGGCGGGGGGCCATACAATGAGCAGTTCTTC	CASSLAGGGPYNEQFF
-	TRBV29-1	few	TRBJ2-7	TGCAGCGTTGAAGTACGTGACAGTCCCTACGAGCAGTACTTC	CSVEVRDSPYEQYF
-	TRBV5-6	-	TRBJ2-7	TGTGCCAGCAGCTTGGCCACCGGGACCATAGGGCAGTACTTC	CASSLATGTIGQYF
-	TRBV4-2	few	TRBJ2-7	TGTGCCAGCAGCCCCAGAGGGAGGGGGGACTCCTACGAGCAGTACTTC	CASSPRGRGDSYEQYF
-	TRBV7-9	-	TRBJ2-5	TGTGCCAGCAGCTCTTCTGGACAGTACCAAGAGACCCAGTACTTC	CASSSSGQYQETQYF
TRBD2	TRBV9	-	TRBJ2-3	TGTGCCAGCAACCCGGGGGGAGGTAGCACAGATACGCAGTATTTT	CASNPGGGSTDTQYF
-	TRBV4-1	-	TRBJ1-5	TGCGCCAGCAGCCAAGTCAGGGCTGGAGTCAGCAATCAGCCCCAGCATTTT	CASSQVRAGVSNQPQHF
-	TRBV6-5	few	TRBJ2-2	TGTGCCAGCAGTCCCATCCCCGGGGAGCTGTTTTTT	CASSPIPGELFF
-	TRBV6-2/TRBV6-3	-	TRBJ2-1	TGTGCCAGCAGTCCCCCCAATTACAATGAGCAGTTCTTC	CASSPPNYNEQFF